This T cell receptor (beta chain) was obtained from a study of long-term antiretroviral therapy in people with HIV. General study results and limits: CDR3 length ranges were narrower in HIV repertoires than in controls. Dominant in the repertoire at all time points were clones expanded before ART.

The CDR3 is 13 residues long. Germline V gene data show CDR1 as SEHNR and CDR2 as FQNEAQ (reference sequence). V lost 5 bases to trimming and J lost 9 bases, with 13 bases between them. As regards this clone: The antigen is unknown.

Survey-level resolution applied to immunoSEQ assay v3.0. TCRdb's copy holds only in-frame clones and misses some; the assay was immunoSEQ multiplex PCR. The table records about 20,000 clones, approximately 80% of them present only once. Here the sequenced sample was unsorted PBMCs, taken 0.6 years after starting antiretroviral therapy. This chain uses TRBV7-9 with TRBJ2-2, with a tentative D call TRBD2 (5 bases). The TCR was taken from a woman younger than 35 with HIV. The CDR3 nucleotides read TGTGCCAGCAGCCCACCCGAGGGAAGGGAGCTGTTTTTT. Amino acids: CASSPPEGRELFF. The full variable domain, with the rest looked up from reference TRBV7-9 and TRBJ2-2, is DTGVSQNPRHKITKRGQNVTFRCDPISEHNRLYWYRQTLGQGPEFLTYFQNEAQLEKSRLLSDRFSAERPKGSFSTLEIQRTEQGDSAMYLCASSPPEGRELFFGEGSRLTVL.